These 27 T cell receptor beta chains were sequenced from one sample in a study of T cell responses to AZD1222 COVID-19 vaccine. Assay: immunoSEQ multiplex PCR; the TCRdb copy retains only in-frame clones and omits some. This sample has tens of thousands of clones, with 92% found just once. This material consisted of peripheral blood, taken 28 days after the second AZD1222 dose. Source of these receptors: an adult who received the AZD1222 COVID-19 vaccine.

The rearrangement links TRBV7-9 to TRBJ1-4, with 9 bases lining up with TRBD1. V lost 5 bases to trimming and J lost 5 bases; unmatched junction nucleotides: 6. Germline CDR1 is SEHNR and CDR2 is FQNEAQ (reference sequence). This CDR3 is built from 15 residues. The CDR3 nucleotides are TGTGCCAGCAGCATTCCGGGACAGGGAAATGAAAAACTGTTTTTT. Amino acid sequence: CASSIPGQGNEKLFF.

This chain connects TRBV12-5 to TRBJ2-1; D not certain. Germline assignment: CDR1 LGHNT and CDR2 FRNRAP. The CDR3 runs 12 residues. The ends were cut back, 1 base at V and 5 bases at J, with 3 bases in the middle. In DNA, the CDR3 is TGTGCTAGTGGTTTGGCGAACAATGAGCAGTTCTTC. Translation gives CASGLANNEQFF.

The chain combines TRBV6-5 with TRBJ1-1; D gene unclear. The CDR3 contains 13 residues. Germline CDR1 reads MNHEY; CDR2 reads SVGAGI. Trimming left V 2 bases short and J 1 base short, with 5 bases between. The CDR3 region is CASSYEENTEAFF. For the CDR3, the DNA is TGTGCCAGCAGTTACGAGGAGAACACTGAAGCTTTCTTT.

The V call is TRBV11-3, the J call TRBJ2-1, with 10 bases matching TRBD1. CDR3 length: 16 residues. In germline, CDR1 is SGHNT, CDR2 YENEEA. Trimming at V came to 5 bases and at J to 5 bases, leaving 9 bases not matched to a gene. CDR3 amino acids: CASSVRHGTGDNEQFF. The DNA of the CDR3 is TGTGCCAGCAGCGTTCGTCACGGGACAGGGGACAATGAGCAGTTCTTC. Looking up the rest from reference TRBV11-3 and TRBJ2-1 gives the full variable domain: EAGVVQSPRYKIIEKKQPVAFWCNPISGHNTLYWYLQNLGQGPELLIRYENEEAVDDSQLPKDRFSAERLKGVDSTLKIQPAELGDSAVYLCASSVRHGTGDNEQFFGPGTRLTVL.

The genes are TRBV28 and TRBJ1-6, with D possibly TRBD1 on 5 matching bases. Germline V gives CDR1 MDHEN, CDR2 SYDVKM. The V end lost 4 bases, the J end lost 7 bases, and 17 bases lay between the germline ends. The CDR3 sequence is 16 residues long. CDR3 in amino acids: CASSSRPEGANSPLHF. CDR3 sequence (DNA): TGTGCCAGCAGTTCCCGGCCTGAAGGGGCGAATTCACCCCTCCACTTT.

The gene calls are TRBV14 and TRBJ1-2; 9 nucleotides agree with TRBD1. Germline lookup yields CDR1 SGHDN and CDR2 FVKESK. The junction had 6 bases not matched to a gene; V was cut back by 0 bases and J by 4 bases. The CDR3 has 16 residues. CDR3 sequence (DNA): TGTGCCAGCAGCCAAGATGTGACAGGGGGTCGCTATGGCTACACCTTC. Amino acid sequence: CASSQDVTGGRYGYTF.

This clone came up once. The chain combines TRBV5-1 with TRBJ2-1; 8 positions agree with TRBD2. The CDR3 has 15 amino acids. The germline gives CDR1 SGHRS, CDR2 YFSETQ. Unmatched junction bases numbered 10, after V lost 7 bases and J lost 4 bases. The DNA of the CDR3 is TGCGCCAGCGGGTTGACTAGCGAGGATTACAATGAGCAGTTCTTC. This gives the protein CASGLTSEDYNEQFF.

The V and J genes are TRBV11-3 and TRBJ2-4, with a weak D call TRBD1 (5 bases). Trimming pared 4 bases from V and 6 bases from J, leaving 13 bases between. This CDR3 spans 14 amino acids. Germline V gene lookup returns CDR1 SGHNT and CDR2 YENEEA. The chain's CDR3 is CASSSWTIPNIQYF. In DNA form, the CDR3 reads TGTGCCAGCAGCTCCTGGACAATTCCAAACATTCAGTACTTC.

The chain is built from TRBV6-5 and TRBJ1-5; D unclear. The CDR3 loop spans 13 amino acids. In germline, CDR1 is MNHEY, CDR2 SVGAGI. V lost 6 bases and J lost 6, with 12 bases in between. Here the CDR3 DNA reads TGTGCCAGCAGCCTAGAGACTGCTCAGCCCCAGCATTTT. This translates into CASSLETAQPQHF.

The genes are TRBV11-3 and TRBJ2-1; weak D call: TRBD1 (6 bases). This CDR3 is 13 amino acids long. Trimming stripped 1 base from V and 10 bases from J, with 11 bases between. CDR1 and CDR2 from the germline V gene are SGHNT and YENEEA. CDR3 sequence (DNA): TGTGCCAGCAGCTTAGGGCCGGACAGAGAGCAGTTCTTC. Its translation is CASSLGPDREQFF.

This chain links TRBV10-3 with TRBJ2-3; 7 bases are shared with TRBD2. The trim removed 5 bases at V and 3 bases at J, leaving 2 bases unmatched. Germline values: CDR1 ENHRY, CDR2 SYGVKD. The length of the CDR3 is 13 residues. CDR3 in DNA: TGTGCCATCAGTCGCGGGAGTACAGATACGCAGTATTTT. Amino acids: CAISRGSTDTQYF.

CDR3 sequence reads: CASSRDRGTGNTIYF. The CDR3, as DNA: TGTGCCAGCAGCCGGGACAGGGGAACGGGAAACACCATATATTTT. The chain employs TRBV7-6 and TRBJ1-3, with 10 bases aligning to TRBD1. CDR1 and CDR2 (germline): SGHVS, FNYEAQ. The CDR3 sequence is 15 residues long. Trimming cost V 5 bases and J 4 bases; bases outside gene matches: 5.

The chain recombines TRBV6-4 with TRBJ2-1; 7 bases line up with TRBD2. Germline-derived CDR1 and CDR2 are MRHNA and SNTAGT. The CDR3 has 14 residues. V trimming: 3 bases; J trimming: 9 bases; junction bases outside the gene matches: 8. The CDR3 DNA is TGTGCCAGCAGTGAAGTCGGACTAGTCGGTGAGCAGTTCTTC. Amino acid sequence: CASSEVGLVGEQFF.

The chain carries TRBV30 and TRBJ2-3; D gene unclear. The CDR3 is 12 residues long. The V end was cut by 3 bases, the J end by 4 bases, with 8 bases between. Germline values: CDR1 GTSNPN, CDR2 SVGIG (reference sequence). CDR3 sequence: CAWRGEADTQYF. The CDR3 DNA follows: TGTGCCTGGAGAGGTGAGGCAGATACGCAGTATTTT.

This clone was detected only once. The chain combines TRBV7-2 with TRBJ2-7; TRBD2 agrees at 12 bases. Germline CDR1 reads SGHTA; CDR2 reads FQGNSA. This CDR3 region has 16 residues. With V trimmed by 5 bases and J by 2 bases, 7 bases remained unmatched. CDR3 residues: CASSLRLAGATYEQYF. The DNA of the CDR3 is TGTGCCAGCAGCCTTAGACTAGCGGGAGCCACCTACGAGCAGTACTTC.

V usage is TRBV3-1 (or the pseudogene TRBV3-2) and J usage is TRBJ1-6; D remains unclear. V was shortened by 1 base and J by 10 bases, with 8 bases between the two germline ends. CDR1 LGHDT and CDR2 YNNKEL come from the germline V gene (reference sequence). This CDR3 spans 13 amino acids. CDR3 residues: CASSQGVRSPLHF. The DNA for the CDR3 is TGTGCCAGCAGCCAAGGCGTCCGGTCACCCCTCCACTTT.

The count of this clone is one. The chain uses TRBV29-1 and TRBJ2-3; D possibly corresponds to TRBD1 (6 bases). With 3 bases removed from V and 5 bases from J, the gap between germline ends came to 6 bases. The CDR3 is 11 residues long. Germline assignment: CDR1 SQVTM and CDR2 ANQGSEA. The CDR3 DNA is TGCAGCGTTGACAGGGGAGATACGCAGTATTTT. It encodes CSVDRGDTQYF.

DNA of the CDR3: TGTGCCAGCAGCTATCCTAGCAATGAGCAGTTCTTC. It yields the protein CASSYPSNEQFF. This chain uses TRBV11-1 with TRBJ2-1; unclear D gene. V was trimmed by 4 bases and J by 6 bases, leaving 7 bases between them. The CDR3 is 12 residues long. CDR1 and CDR2 (germline): SGHAT, FQDESV (reference sequence).

The chain is built from TRBV9 and TRBJ2-1; 7 positions match TRBD2. The V gene end was trimmed by 2 bases and the J gene end by 5 bases; junction bases not matched to a gene: 13. The CDR3 has 17 amino acids. The germline V gene encodes CDR1 SGDLS and CDR2 YYNGEE. The CDR3 reads CASSVSTSPEGHNEQFF. The CDR3 DNA is TGTGCCAGCAGCGTGTCGACTAGCCCGGAGGGCCACAATGAGCAGTTCTTC.

This clone showed up just a few times. V and J are TRBV7-6 and TRBJ2-7, with 9 bases identical to TRBD1. The CDR3 loop spans 15 amino acids. V gave up 4 bases and J gave up 4 bases; unmatched junction bases: 8. The V gene's germline CDR1 is SGHVS and CDR2 FNYEAQ. The CDR3 here is CASSSPGQGEYEQYF. Written as DNA, the CDR3 is TGTGCCAGCAGCTCGCCGGGACAGGGTGAATACGAGCAGTACTTC.

This chain links TRBV5-1 with TRBJ2-3; 14 bases are a match to TRBD2. Germline CDR1 and CDR2: SGHRS and YFSETQ. The CDR3 runs to 19 residues. V lost 3 bases and J lost 2; bases outside the gene matches: 11. CDR3 DNA: TGCGCCAGCAGCTCCGGACTAGCGGGAGGCCACGCGCTCACAGATACGCAGTATTTT. As protein: CASSSGLAGGHALTDTQYF. The whole variable domain, filled in from reference TRBV5-1 and TRBJ2-3, reads KAGVTQTPRYLIKTRGQQVTLSCSPISGHRSVSWYQQTPGQGLQFLFEYFSETQRNKGNFPGRFSGRQFSNSRSEMNVSTLELGDSALYLCASSSGLAGGHALTDTQYFGPGTRLTVL.

The chain links TRBV28 to TRBJ1-5; tentative D call: TRBD1 (5 bases). Trimming stripped 2 bases from V and 1 base from J, with 15 bases between. This CDR3 has 17 amino acids. Germline CDR1 and CDR2: MDHEN and SYDVKM. Here the CDR3 reads CASSLLLVGGSNQPQHF. The CDR3 DNA follows: TGTGCCAGCAGTTTACTACTAGTTGGGGGAAGCAATCAGCCCCAGCATTTT.

The chain has TRBV5-1 and TRBJ1-1, with 9 bases lining up with TRBD1. J gave up 4 bases and V 2 bases, and 6 bases lay outside the gene matches. The CDR3 length is 15 residues. The germline gives CDR1 SGHRS, CDR2 YFSETQ. For the CDR3, the DNA is TGCGCCAGCAGCTTAGGACAGGGGCAGCGCACTGAAGCTTTCTTT. This encodes CASSLGQGQRTEAFF.

The chain has TRBV6-1 and TRBJ2-2; TRBD2 matches at 7 bases. The germline V gene has CDR1 MNHNS and CDR2 SASEGT. V was clipped by 8 bases and J by 5 bases; unmatched bases: 5. The CDR3 length is 13 residues. In DNA, the CDR3 is TGTGCCAGCTCGCCGGGGGGAACCGGGGAGCTGTTTTTT. Protein sequence: CASSPGGTGELFF.

V is TRBV19 and J is TRBJ2-1; TRBD2 aligns across 15 bases. Germline values: CDR1 LNHDA, CDR2 SQIVND (reference sequence). The CDR3 has 17 residues. Trimming took 4 bases from V and 1 from J; bases not matched to a gene: 2. The CDR3 region has the DNA TGTGCCAGTAGTAGGGGACTAGCGGGAGGTTCCTACAATGAGCAGTTCTTC. Amino acids: CASSRGLAGGSYNEQFF.

This chain connects TRBV19 to TRBJ1-5, with 7 bases matching TRBD1. There are 13 residues in the CDR3. Germline lookup yields CDR1 LNHDA and CDR2 SQIVND (reference sequence). Germline trimming cut 6 bases from V and 7 bases from J; bases unmatched to any gene: 6. CDR3 nucleotide sequence: TGTGCCAGTAGGCGCGGACAGGACCAGCCCCAGCATTTT. It translates to CASRRGQDQPQHF. Full variable domain (missing parts from reference TRBV19 and TRBJ1-5): DGGITQSPKYLFRKEGQNVTLSCEQNLNHDAMYWYRQDPGQGLRLIYYSQIVNDFQKGDIAEGYSVSREKKESFPLTVTSAQKNPTAFYLCASRRGQDQPQHFGDGTRLSIL.

This rearrangement joins TRBV30 to TRBJ2-1, with TRBD1 matching 7 bases. In germline, CDR1 is GTSNPN, CDR2 SVGIG (reference sequence). V lost 3 bases to trimming and J lost 4 bases; unmatched junction nucleotides: 3. The CDR3 runs 13 residues. The chain's CDR3 is CAWRGTDYNEQFF. The CDR3, as DNA: TGTGCCTGGAGGGGGACAGATTACAATGAGCAGTTCTTC.